One T cell receptor (beta chain) is described in this entry. No antigen is known for it. Per-base quality was not reported, and no clone a single base away is much larger than it. TRB sequencing was run on genomic DNA with either the immunoSEQ assay at survey resolution or the hsTCRB kit. Per the source publication's procedure: The immunoSEQ software handled initial read processing, and the LymphoSeq R package was used for repertoire analyses. For each TRB dataset, clonality was calculated as 1 minus normalized Shannon entropy, and the Gini coefficient was computed as well. To infer phenotypes in unsorted samples, TRB sequences from sorted subsets of the recipient or donor were mapped onto the unsorted samples of the same recipient. What TCRdb holds here is the immuneACCESS table cut down to in-frame rearrangements. Part of the clones is not present; checked against another copy, under half of the missing clones reflect an unresolved V gene, and the others are unexplained. V, J and clone size were drawn from that table, and D and trimming were deduced from the DNA. This sample comprises some 5,900 clones, over 1.5% of them detected only once. 28% of the sample comes from the top ten.

The sample originates from a study of T cells after posttransplantation cyclophosphamide (TCRdb year 2016). Concerning the study at large: T cell repertoire reconstitution was tracked by TRB sequencing after myeloablative bone marrow transplantation in which posttransplantation cyclophosphamide was used as GVHD prophylaxis. Antigen receptor sequencing covered samples from a few dozen PTCy-treated patients and fewer than 20 of their related bone marrow donors. TRB sequencing was performed on blood from all 35 or so PTCy patients with 1-year posttransplant specimens. In 3 patients, up to 3 additional blood samples taken between 2 and 5.2 years after transplant also underwent TRB sequencing, as did pretransplant blood from a handful of patients. Because TRA and TRB clonality correlated tightly in under 10 samples, later TCR analyses were limited to TRB. Public TRB sequences were searched against a database of over 3,600 sequences associated with responses to pathogens, tumor antigens, self-antigens and alloantigens.

The treatment or condition label, read with the paper, signifies: high-dose cyclophosphamide on days +3 and +4 as single-agent GVHD prophylaxis. PTCy patients received busulfan and fludarabine conditioning, a related or unrelated marrow graft, and cyclophosphamide on days +3 and +4. The PTCy-treated patients were enrolled in a prospective multi-institutional clinical trial. Peripheral blood and bone marrow mononuclear cells were isolated by Ficoll-Hypaque density centrifugation and cryopreserved. The CDR3 holds 15 amino acids from the cysteine to the phenylalanine. Of all the DNA, just the CDR3 is kept, 45 bases in frame from base 1. In the germline V gene, CDR1 corresponds to SGHRS and CDR2 to YFSETQ. V is pared back by 0 bases and J by 11 bases, with 17 bases lying between the germline termini. Study-wide findings and limitations: Across about 49 patients, TRB clonality was highly associated with recipient CMV seropositivity and CMV reactivation, and PTCy diversity was similar to diversity in CNI/methotrexate controls. Donor-recipient similarity was low at 1-2 months but rose over the first year, and later blood repertoires were often dominated by donor CD8+ memory clones. The TRB repertoires of T cells infiltrating skin or GI tract showed only limited overlap with the TRB repertoires of T cells in blood.

The sequence was obtained from a male patient aged 25 to 39 who received an allogeneic stem cell transplant from a related donor, was CMV-positive, and had no GVHD. Because of the transplant, the T cells may be the graft donor's rather than the patient's own. Recombination linked TRBV5-1 to TRBJ2-2, with the D segment identity uncertain. The sample consisted of PBMCs, taken just over 240 days after a stem cell transplant with posttransplant cyclophosphamide. The nucleotides read TGCGCCAGCAGCTTGGAGAATTTATGGAGCCCCGAGCTGTTTTTT. Its translation is CASSLENLWSPELFF. The CDR3 plus the reference TRBV5-1 and TRBJ2-2 genes for the other parts give the full variable domain: KAGVTQTPRYLIKTRGQQVTLSCSPISGHRSVSWYQQTPGQGLQFLFEYFSETQRNKGNFPGRFSGRQFSNSRSEMNVSTLELGDSALYLCASSLENLWSPELFFGEGSRLTVL.